The subject of this entry is one TCR beta chain. Its binding antigen is unknown. Base qualities are not at hand, and no much larger clone is one base apart. The source of the sample is a study of cytomegalovirus exposure and HLA in healthy donors (dated by TCRdb to the late 2010s). The study in broad terms: An earlier analysis of about 530 of the donors reported about 260 Gb of sequence data and around 110 million unique TCR beta sequences obtained from roughly 180 million T cells. An early release covering approximately 600 HLA-typed donors comprised roughly 300 gigabases of sequencing data and around 86 million unique TCR sequences. Of the 300 to 400 genotyped donors, over 65% fell in the genetic ancestry cluster associated with self-reported Caucasian donors. The study aimed to test whether signatures of past pathogen exposure could be identified by cataloging public T cell receptors. The study profiled the T cell repertoires of around 700 subjects by immunosequencing and related them to cytomegalovirus serostatus. In addition to the first cohort of several hundred subjects, a separate validation cohort of 120 different subjects was used. To predict cytomegalovirus infection status, the study brought together high-throughput TCR immunosequencing, statistical association of individual TCRs with disease status, and machine learning. In a later analysis, previously published TCR beta repertoires from hundreds of donors were re-analyzed and high-resolution HLA genotyping was added so that TCR occurrence patterns could be studied. The later analysis used no new phenotypic data to find candidate immune exposures, relying instead on TCR beta sequences and their occurrence across donors. An earlier analysis of 587 of the donors used high-throughput TCR beta sequencing to judge whether each TCR beta V gene segment behaved as functional or pseudogenic. Donor age, sex, ethnicity and CMV serostatus were compiled together with the repertoire data. In a later genetic analysis, genome-wide SNP genotypes for about three fifths of the roughly 670 donors were used, and that subset was treated as a discovery cohort. All discovery cohort repertoires had been generated using a single sequencing platform. Class I and class II HLA loci were covered by the typing at four-digit resolution. The number of donors typed differed by locus, with roughly 620-630 for A, B, C, DRB1 and DQB1, around 560 for DQA1, nearly 610 for DPA1, and approximately 470 for DPB1. Roughly 5 DR-DQ haplotypes were handled as single units for association and clustering, since linkage in the cohort was strong. Across some 400 genotyped donors of the cohort, an average of roughly 250,000 unique TCR beta nucleotide sequences per donor were sequenced, and roughly 20% of those sequences were non-productive. Study-wide conclusions, independent of this receptor: Specific HLA alleles were associated with over 15,000 TCR beta sequences at a false discovery rate of 0.05 in a later analysis. The classifier was reported to diagnose cytomegalovirus status with high specificity and sensitivity in both the original and validation cohorts. The study listed approximately 160 TCR beta chains as associated with cytomegalovirus. In a later analysis, HLA-associated TCR beta chains showed more clonal expansion and lower generation probabilities than non-associated chains that were equally common. A later analysis found that TCR association rates varied across HLA loci, with DRB1 alleles showing the most associated TCRs and HLA-C alleles the fewest. In a later analysis, several top co-occurrence clusters were reported to appear linked to parvovirus B19, influenza, CMV and Epstein-Barr virus. Across donors, most TCR sequences were observed very rarely, whereas some public TCRs were present in many individuals. Broadly in line with IMGT annotations, most TCR beta V segments showed up in productive rearrangements about 90% or about 30% of the time in an earlier analysis of about 500 of the donors. This cohort had only TCR beta chains sequenced, and the lack of alpha or paired-chain data limited which features could be detected. A later analysis found that most CMV-associated TCR beta chains appeared HLA-restricted, with HLA associations seemingly driven largely by CMV exposure. CMV serostatus was the only immune exposure information available for the cohort. The authors suggested that the approach could potentially be generalized to other disease states and immunological phenotypes. Because some donors lacked HLA typing at each locus, the association tests relied only on the typed subset. Assigning TCR associations to individual alleles was difficult when HLA alleles, especially DR and DQ, strongly co-occurred. A further reported finding was that TCR beta sequences accurately predicted the HLA-A and HLA-B alleles for most subjects in the first cohort. Because counts were too low, some 17 rarely observed V segments, including chromosome 9 orphons, were left out of the earlier analysis of 587 of the donors. Some IMGT-functional V segments, including TRBV6-2 and TRBV6-3, could not be distinguished by the 87-base-pair reads and were therefore excluded. A group of highly shared sequence variants was considered likely to be a technical artifact of the sequencing pipeline. According to a later genetic analysis, donors in an Asian-associated ancestry cluster had fewer N-insertions in productive TCRs than the approximately 670-donor mean. Correlated functional status among segregating V segments might reflect linkage disequilibrium, but an unknown experimental factor could not be ruled out. V-gene and J-gene trimming of TCR beta chains was associated with a missense DCLRE1C variant in a later genetic analysis, and the association was replicated in an independent cohort. Roughly uniform sequencing depth across donors was assumed in presence/absence analyses, although this assumption may not hold. A few of the identified cytomegalovirus-associated TCR beta chains were confirmed in vitro to be specific for cytomegalovirus antigens.

Library method: the immunoSEQ multiplex PCR assay. A mixture of 60 forward primers for TCR Vbeta segments and 13 reverse primers for TCR Jbeta segments was used in the multiplex PCR. A multiplex PCR assay on genomic DNA amplified the CDR3 region of rearranged TCR beta genes. Amplified TCR beta libraries were sequenced as 87-base-pair reads on the Illumina HiSeq System. As for the original processing: A later analysis tallied roughly 80 million unique TCR beta chains across the 650 to 750 repertoires, and some 12 million of those chains were shared by two or more donors. Raw reads were error-corrected and collapsed into unique sequences by a nearest-neighbor algorithm in which closely related sequences were merged to remove PCR and sequencing errors. CDR3 sequences were aligned to IMGT reference sequences to assign V, D and J gene segments. For a sequence to be retained, at least a six-nucleotide match to both a V gene segment and a J gene segment was required. Rearrangements were classified as productive when the CDR3 lacked stop codons and remained in frame with V and J, and all other rearrangements were classified as non-productive. Following IMGT convention, CDR3 was defined as the stretch from the second conserved V-encoded cysteine to the conserved J-encoded phenylalanine. The earlier analysis of about 570 of the donors excluded any sequence lacking an unambiguous match to a single V gene segment. An earlier analysis of just under 600 of the donors called V segments functional above 56.7% productive rearrangements and segregating when the between-donor standard deviation exceeded 5%. A statistical classification framework was built to diagnose cytomegalovirus status from the catalog of TCR beta chain sequences. A later analysis assigned V and J genes by comparing TCR nucleotide sequences with IMGT/GENE-DB human TR gene sequences. In a later analysis, CDR3 sequences and most-parsimonious VDJ recombination scenarios were assigned using the TCRdist pipeline. In a later analysis, every TCR beta chain was defined by the combination of its CDR3 amino acid sequence and its V-gene family, and reads without a unique V-gene family were dropped. To address suspected cross-contamination and a sequencing artifact, a later analysis removed around 600 highly shared, low-generation-probability nucleotide sequences. A later analysis calculated a clonal expansion index for each public chain from normalized within-repertoire ranks of inferred template counts. In a later analysis, generation probabilities were computed with a VDJ recombination model fitted to out-of-frame rearrangements, and the resulting probabilities were checked against IGoR. In a later analysis, hypergeometric tests were used to score TCR-TCR, TCR-HLA and TCR-CMV co-occurrence, with a repertoire-size bias correction applied to TCR pairs. A later analysis estimated false discovery rates by permuting HLA or CMV assignments 20 times. In a later analysis, co-occurring TCRs were grouped with DBSCAN, and TCRdist sequence similarity was added when clustering was performed within HLA-allele-positive subsets. Repertoires with fewer than 30,000 or more than 120,000 public chains were left out of co-occurrence clustering, as were about five repertoires with anomalous nucleotide sharing. TCRdb carries this immuneACCESS record with in-frame sequences only. Its versions omit some clonotypes, under half of them owing to an unresolved V gene in the studies checked, with the rest unexplained. The DNA was the basis for D and trimming; V, J and clone size are from that table. This sample holds 180,000 or so clones; approximately 81% were observed only once. The ten top clones hold around 1.5% of the sample.

The cohort consisted of approximately 670 healthy bone marrow donors. Cohort members were all nominally healthy when sampled, although unrecorded immune exposures were likely present. The donor tested CMV seronegative, placing the donor among the roughly 350 seronegative members of the cohort. Each donor provided a peripheral blood sample, and peripheral blood mononuclear cells were used for TCR beta sequencing. Genomic DNA was extracted from the blood cell samples with the Qiagen DNeasy Blood Extraction Kit. The germline V gene yields MDHEN for CDR1 and SYDVKM for CDR2. The CDR3 covers 15 residues, taking in both the cysteine and the phenylalanine. The read is trimmed to its CDR3 DNA, 45 bases read in frame from base 1. V trim: 2 bases; J trim: 0 bases; unmatched bases: 3.

The sequence was collected from a male donor in good health and CMV-seronegative. Sequenced sample: PBMCs. The chain was built from TRBV28 and TRBJ1-2; the central 7 bases match TRBD1. The CDR3 amino acid sequence is: CASSLPGTANYGYTF. The nucleotides read TGTGCCAGCAGTTTACCCGGGACAGCTAACTATGGCTACACCTTC.